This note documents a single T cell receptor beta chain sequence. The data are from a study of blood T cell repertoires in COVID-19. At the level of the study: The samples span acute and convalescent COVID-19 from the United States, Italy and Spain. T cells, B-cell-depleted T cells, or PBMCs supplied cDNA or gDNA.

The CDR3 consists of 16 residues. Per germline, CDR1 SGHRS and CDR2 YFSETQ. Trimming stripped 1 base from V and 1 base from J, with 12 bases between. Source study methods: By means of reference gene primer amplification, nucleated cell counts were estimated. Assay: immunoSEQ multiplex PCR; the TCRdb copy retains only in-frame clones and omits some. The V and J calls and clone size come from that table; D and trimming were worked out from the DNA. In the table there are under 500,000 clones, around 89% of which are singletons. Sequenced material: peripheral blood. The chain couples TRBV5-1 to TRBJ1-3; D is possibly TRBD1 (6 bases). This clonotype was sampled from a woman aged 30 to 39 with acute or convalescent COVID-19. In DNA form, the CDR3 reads TGCGCCAGCAGCTTGACAGGGTTCGAATCTGGAAACACCATATATTTT. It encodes CASSLTGFESGNTIYF.